The clone carrying this T cell receptor beta chain has only one observation. The antigen is undetermined. This sample is part of a study of cytomegalovirus exposure and HLA in healthy donors. Study findings and constraints: In the 120 or so validation repertoires, approximately 94% of cluster scores exceeded 0, per a later analysis.

TCRdb's copy holds only in-frame clones and misses some; the assay was immunoSEQ multiplex PCR. Of approximately 170,000 clones in the sample, over 80% were seen once. V was trimmed by 2 bases and J by 8 bases, leaving 12 bases between them. The length of the CDR3 is 13 residues. From germline, CDR1 is MNHEY and CDR2 SVGAGI. The V and J genes are TRBV6-5 and TRBJ1-2; no clear D gene. The clonotype comes from a young man in good health and CMV-seropositive. Sequenced sample: PBMCs. The CDR3 DNA reads as TGTGCCAGCAGTTACAGCGGGCCGCAGGGCTACACCTTC. Its protein product is CASSYSGPQGYTF.